Listed below are T cell receptor beta chains from one sample, sequenced in a study of T cell responses to AZD1222 COVID-19 vaccine. The assay was immunoSEQ multiplex PCR, and TCRdb's table has in-frame clones only and misses some. The sample holds about 97,000 clones, 70% to 90% seen once. This sample comprised peripheral blood, obtained on day 0 of AZD1222 vaccination. Every receptor here comes from an adult in good health. Each CDR3 is given with its conserved first and last residue.

V gene	CDR3 protein
TRBV21-1	CASSRFPGTGYKKHYEQYF
TRBV13	CASRETGNTEAFF
TRBV7-2	CASSPPEGGELFF
TRBV5-5	CASSLGVQINIQYF
TRBV5-1	CASSYVGGEAFF
TRBV7-9	CASSSATGMNTEAFF
TRBV6-5	CASSYLGDGNTIYF
TRBV19	CASSIDEASGGPYNEQFF
TRBV6-5	CASFGTAMNTEAFF
TRBV27	CASSLWGTDTQYF
TRBV7-8	CASSKGPPSYEQYF
TRBV5-1	CASSLNGQGGSPLHF
TRBV11-3	CASSLGGPTTNEKLFF
TRBV7-6	CASSLAAGGTYEQYF
TRBV18	CASSYRGTNSYEQYF
TRBV2	CASSRRQGENTEAFF
TRBV7-2	CASSLVGSFANTGELFF
TRBV7-2	CASSSLDRKETQYF
TRBV6-5	CASTPDSGNQPQHF
TRBV7-9	CASSSLAGGYNEQFF
TRBV12-3/TRBV12-4	CASSRTTRETQYF
TRBV19	CASRPQAIRRGQLSSGNTIYF